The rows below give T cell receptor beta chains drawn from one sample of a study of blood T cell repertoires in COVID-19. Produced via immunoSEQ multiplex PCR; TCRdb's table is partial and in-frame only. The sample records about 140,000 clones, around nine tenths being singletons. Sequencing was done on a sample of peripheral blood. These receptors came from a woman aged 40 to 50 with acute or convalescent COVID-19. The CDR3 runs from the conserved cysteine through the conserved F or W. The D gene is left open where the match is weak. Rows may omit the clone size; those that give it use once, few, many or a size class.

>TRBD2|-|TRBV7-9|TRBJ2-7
CASRGRGGNSYEQYF
TGTGCCAGCCGCGGGAGGGGGGGGAACTCCTACGAGCAGTACTTC
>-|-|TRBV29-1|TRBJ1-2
CSVEDLARVGYTF
TGCAGCGTTGAAGATCTTGCCAGGGTGGGCTACACCTTC
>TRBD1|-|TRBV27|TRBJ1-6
CASSSQTGYDSPLHF
TGTGCCAGCAGTTCGCAGACAGGGTATGATTCACCCCTCCACTTT
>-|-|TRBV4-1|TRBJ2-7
CASSQQGISYEQYF
TGCGCCAGCAGCCAACAGGGGATCTCCTACGAGCAGTACTTC
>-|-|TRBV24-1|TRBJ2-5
CATSDLGRDQETQYF
TGTGCCACCAGTGATTTGGGTCGGGACCAAGAGACCCAGTACTTC
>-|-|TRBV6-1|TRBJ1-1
CASSEATEGNTEAFF
TGTGCCAGCAGTGAAGCGACTGAGGGGAACACTGAAGCTTTCTTT
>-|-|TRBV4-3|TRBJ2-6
CASSQDRGQPSGANVLTF
TGCGCCAGCAGCCAAGATCGAGGGCAACCCTCTGGGGCCAACGTCCTGACTTTC
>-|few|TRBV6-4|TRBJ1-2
CASSDSGLGGYGYTF
TGTGCCAGCAGTGACTCCGGCTTAGGAGGCTATGGCTACACCTTC
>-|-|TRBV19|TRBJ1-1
CASSIASDRSEAFF
TGTGCCAGTAGTATAGCCTCGGACAGATCTGAAGCTTTCTTT
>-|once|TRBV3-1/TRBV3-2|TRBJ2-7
CASSHRGRSSYEQYF
TGTGCCAGCAGCCACAGGGGAAGGAGCTCCTACGAGCAGTACTTC
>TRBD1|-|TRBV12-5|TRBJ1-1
CASGYFLGQGLFEGAGAMNTEAFF
TGTGCTAGTGGCTATTTCCTAGGACAGGGACTTTTCGAGGGGGCTGGGGCTATGAACACTGAAGCTTTCTTT
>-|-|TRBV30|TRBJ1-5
CAWSAGTANQPQHF
TGTGCCTGGAGTGCCGGGACTGCTAATCAGCCCCAGCATTTT
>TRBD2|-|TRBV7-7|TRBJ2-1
CASSPILAGGRNEQFF
TGTGCCAGCAGCCCGATACTAGCGGGGGGGCGGAATGAGCAGTTCTTC
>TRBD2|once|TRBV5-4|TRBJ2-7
CASSLDLTSGGLEQYF
TGTGCCAGCAGCTTGGATTTGACTAGCGGGGGCCTCGAGCAGTACTTC
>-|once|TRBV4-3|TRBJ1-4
CASSQDASTYFGDEKLFF
TGCGCCAGCAGCCAAGATGCCTCGACTTATTTCGGGGATGAAAAACTGTTTTTT
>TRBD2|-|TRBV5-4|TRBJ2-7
CASSLAYGRAREQYF
TGTGCCAGCAGCTTGGCCTACGGGAGGGCCAGGGAGCAGTACTTC